This T cell receptor (beta chain) derives from a study of blood T cell repertoires in COVID-19. Study in general: The samples span acute and convalescent COVID-19 from the United States, Italy and Spain. PBMCs, B-cell-depleted T cells, or T cells were the source of the cDNA or gDNA that made up the material.

Original processing notes: Scientists estimated how many nucleated cells there were by amplifying reference gene primers. Produced via immunoSEQ multiplex PCR; TCRdb's table is partial and in-frame only. The DNA was the basis for D and trimming; V, J and clone size are from that table. The profile shows 130,000 or so clones, approximately 90% of them singletons. This CDR3 contains 15 residues. Germline CDR1 LNHDA, CDR2 SQIVND (reference sequence). Trimming took 6 bases from V and 3 from J; bases not matched to a gene: 7. This clonotype was sampled from a man between 50 and 59 years old with acute or convalescent COVID-19. The genes are TRBV19 and TRBJ1-1, with 10 bases matching TRBD1. The sample comprised peripheral blood. The CDR3 nucleotides are TGTGCCAGTAGGGGGTGGGGACAGGGGTACACTGAAGCTTTCTTT. It codes for CASRGWGQGYTEAFF.